The rows below give T cell receptor beta chains drawn from one sample of a study of blood T cell repertoires in COVID-19. Repertoires were generated with immunoSEQ multiplex PCR, while TCRdb's copy carries only in-frame clones and drops some. The sample lists about 140,000 clones, about 90% seen once, with about 1.7% in the top ten. Sample: peripheral blood. The receptors derive from a woman between 45 and 60 years old with acute or convalescent COVID-19. CDR3s include the opening cysteine and the closing phenylalanine or tryptophan. Each record gives: V gene, clone size, D gene, J gene, CDR3 protein, CDR3 DNA. The D gene is left open where the match is weak. Not all rows give a size; the values are once, few, many and, for expanded clones, a class.

TRBV5-1	-	TRBD1	TRBJ2-1	CASSEGQVSYNEQFF	TGCGCCAGCAGCGAGGGACAGGTATCCTACAATGAGCAGTTCTTC
TRBV7-9	once	-	TRBJ1-1	CASSPMAGTEAFF	TGTGCCAGCAGCCCAATGGCGGGCACTGAAGCTTTCTTT
TRBV24-1	-	TRBD1	TRBJ1-5	CATEGQGARSNQPQHF	TGTGCCACCGAGGGACAGGGGGCGCGGAGCAATCAGCCCCAGCATTTT
TRBV3-1/TRBV3-2	-	-	TRBJ1-2	CASSLLTENYGYTF	TGTGCCAGCAGCCTCTTGACAGAGAACTATGGCTACACCTTC
TRBV9	-	-	TRBJ1-3	CASSVRLEGWGNTIYF	TGTGCCAGCAGCGTACGGTTGGAGGGGTGGGGAAACACCATATATTTT
TRBV5-5	-	TRBD1	TRBJ1-1	CASSWPTTGTDMNTEAFF	TGTGCCAGCAGCTGGCCAACCACCGGGACAGACATGAACACTGAAGCTTTCTTT
TRBV6-2/TRBV6-3	-	-	TRBJ2-2	CASSYLVSYANTGELFF	TGTGCCAGCAGTTATCTCGTGAGCTATGCGAACACCGGGGAGCTGTTTTTT
TRBV20-1	-	-	TRBJ1-5	CSASFSLFSNQPQHF	TGCAGTGCTAGTTTCTCCTTATTTAGCAATCAGCCCCAGCATTTT
TRBV10-1	few	TRBD2	TRBJ2-1	CASSELPGLAGGNEQFF	TGCGCCAGCAGTGAGTTACCGGGACTAGCGGGAGGGAATGAGCAGTTCTTC
TRBV10-3	-	-	TRBJ1-1	CAISEERVSAFF	TGTGCCATCAGTGAAGAGAGGGTTAGCGCTTTCTTT
TRBV9	-	TRBD1	TRBJ2-1	CASSVEGARYNEQFF	TGTGCCAGCAGCGTAGAGGGGGCCAGGTACAATGAGCAGTTCTTC
TRBV7-8	-	-	TRBJ2-1	CASSDMGEQFF	TGTGCCAGCAGCGACATGGGTGAGCAGTTCTTC
TRBV5-1	-	-	TRBJ1-2	CASSPDSSFPRGYTF	TGCGCCAGCAGTCCCGACAGCTCTTTCCCTCGTGGCTACACCTTC
TRBV19	-	-	TRBJ2-5	CASRERAARGETQYF	TGTGCCAGTAGGGAAAGAGCGGCCCGGGGTGAGACCCAGTACTTC
TRBV7-2	-	-	TRBJ1-1	CASSLMANTEAFF	TGTGCCAGCAGCTTAATGGCGAACACTGAAGCTTTCTTT
TRBV10-3	-	TRBD1	TRBJ2-5	CAISELLQGAVETQYF	TGTGCCATCAGTGAGTTACTACAGGGGGCGGTTGAGACCCAGTACTTC
TRBV19	-	-	TRBJ1-4	CASSSGLGETDNEKLFF	TGTGCCAGTAGTAGTGGCCTCGGGGAGACCGATAATGAAAAACTGTTTTTT
TRBV19	-	TRBD1	TRBJ2-3	CASGDRVTDTQYF	TGTGCCAGCGGGGACAGGGTTACAGATACGCAGTATTTT
TRBV19	-	-	TRBJ1-1	CASNSGPRAFF	TGTGCCAGTAACTCAGGTCCCCGAGCTTTCTTT
TRBV6-5	-	-	TRBJ1-1	CASIPSYPNTEAFF	TGTGCCAGCATCCCGAGCTACCCGAACACTGAAGCTTTCTTT
TRBV2	-	TRBD1	TRBJ1-2	CASKTNPGQNYGYTF	TGTGCCAGCAAGACGAATCCGGGACAGAACTATGGCTACACCTTC
TRBV10-1	-	-	TRBJ1-1	CASRAGIRTEAFF	TGCGCCAGCAGGGCAGGGATAAGGACTGAAGCTTTCTTT
TRBV6-5	-	TRBD1	TRBJ1-2	CASSMRQGLYGYTF	TGTGCCAGCAGTATGCGACAGGGCCTCTATGGCTACACCTTC
TRBV4-1	once	-	TRBJ1-1	CASSQVSSAEAFF	TGCGCCAGCAGCCAAGTCAGTAGCGCTGAAGCTTTCTTT
TRBV18	-	-	TRBJ2-1	CASSTGFDEQFF	TGTGCCAGCTCAACGGGGTTCGATGAGCAGTTCTTC
TRBV5-1	-	-	TRBJ2-2	CASSLAAGAGTGELFF	TGCGCCAGCAGCTTGGCGGCAGGGGCGGGCACCGGGGAGCTGTTTTTT
TRBV19	-	-	TRBJ2-1	CASSIAGASYNEQFF	TGTGCCAGTAGTATAGCGGGAGCCTCCTACAATGAGCAGTTCTTC
TRBV5-1	once	TRBD2	TRBJ2-2	CASSSGAPNTGELFF	TGCGCCAGCAGCAGCGGGGCCCCGAACACCGGGGAGCTGTTTTTT
TRBV12-3/TRBV12-4	-	-	TRBJ1-2	CASSWVGSGYTF	TGTGCCAGCAGTTGGGTGGGCTCTGGCTACACCTTC
TRBV5-5	-	-	TRBJ1-5	CASSFLTGSNQPQHF	TGTGCCAGCAGCTTTCTGACAGGCTCCAATCAGCCCCAGCATTTT
TRBV11-2	-	-	TRBJ2-3	CASSRLAGRDTQYF	TGTGCCAGCAGCCGCCTGGCAGGGCGAGATACGCAGTATTTT
TRBV27	-	-	TRBJ2-7	CASKSTSYEQYF	TGTGCCAGCAAGAGCACCTCCTACGAGCAGTACTTC
TRBV6-5	-	-	TRBJ2-7	CASSSLSADSSYEQYF	TGTGCCAGCAGTTCCCTATCCGCGGACAGCTCCTACGAGCAGTACTTC